This section outlines one T cell receptor (beta chain) sequence together with its context. Original methodology: The assay estimated nucleated cells by amplifying reference gene primers. Here immunoSEQ multiplex PCR was the method, and the copy in TCRdb shows in-frame clones only, minus some. V and J calls plus clone size are reproduced from that table; the DNA served to infer D and trimming. The table lists about 200,000 clones, around 90% of them singletons. The sample comes from a study of blood T cell repertoires in COVID-19. Study context: Both acute and convalescent COVID-19 samples were obtained from the United States, Italy and Spain. PBMCs, B-cell-depleted T cells, or T cells provided the cDNA or gDNA that made up the material.

With 3 bases clipped from V and 4 bases from J, the junction kept 12 bases outside the gene matches. Germline-derived CDR1 and CDR2 are SGHRS and YFSETQ. The length of the CDR3 is 17 residues. Sequenced: peripheral blood. The chain recombines TRBV5-1 with TRBJ2-3, with TRBD2 identical over 9 bases. This TCR came from a man aged 18 to 35 with active or convalescent COVID-19. CDR3 loop: CASSWNKPGLASDTQYF. The CDR3 bases are TGCGCCAGCAGCTGGAACAAACCGGGACTAGCCTCAGATACGCAGTATTTT.